This T cell receptor beta chain was recovered during a study of blood T cell repertoires in COVID-19 (dated by TCRdb to 2020 to 2021). For the study in its entirety: Collaborator samples came from the United States, Italy and Spain and covered acute and convalescent phases of COVID-19. Subjects who had been exposed to COVID-19, were actively infected with it, or had recovered from it provided the deeply sampled blood TCRbeta repertoires that made up the dataset. Samples were obtained from the ongoing ImmuneRACE study (first 160 participants) and from about 1,300 subjects provided by 6 global collaborators. Where available, HLA class I and class II types were obtained from metadata supplied by the sample provider rather than from assay-based typing. The repertoires were made available in a free public database intended to serve as a resource for research on the immune response to SARS-CoV-2. Nearly every sample came with metadata listing a de-identified subject ID, COVID-19 status, age in years and sex. The material from the prospective study consisted of cDNA or gDNA derived from T cells, B-cell-depleted T cells, or PBMCs.

Comment on this clone: It lacks a known antigen. No base qualities exist here, and no much larger clone lies one base off it.

One collaborating source in Seattle enrolled patients during active infection and followed them longitudinally through the course of disease. The collaborating institutions used their own protocols to collect whole blood in K2EDTA tubes. For TCRbeta analysis, collaborators shipped samples as frozen whole blood, isolated PBMCs, or DNA extracted from either of those sample types. The study at large found these results: The quantity of clinical and demographic metadata differed by source and by participant and was supplied without curation.

The immunoSEQ Assay, a bias-controlled multiplex PCR, was used to amplify TCRbeta CDR3 regions from genomic DNA. The original pipeline was this. The number of nucleated cells in each sample was estimated from the amplification of reference gene primers within the assay. To quantify the absolute abundance of each unique TCRbeta CDR3 rearrangement, sequence reads were collapsed and filtered. For each sample, productive Simpson clonality was calculated as the square root of Simpson's diversity index across productive rearrangements. In TCRdb, the immuneACCESS table is reduced to in-frame sequences with V and J assigned. These tables do not hold every clone; where another copy was compared, an unresolved V gene accounts for under half, and the others remain unexplained. V, J and clone size derive from that table, while D and trimming were established from the DNA sequence. This sample has some 300,000 clones in its table, and 86% of those were observed once. Jointly, the top ten make up around 13% of the sample.

Material for sequencing was peripheral blood. The origin of this receptor is a woman between 65 and 79 years old with COVID-19, enrolled during active disease.

The DNA reads TGTGCCAGCAGCTTAGGCCCCCGACAGGGGGACTACGAGCAGTACTTC. Translated, this gives CASSLGPRQGDYEQYF. This chain is built from TRBV7-6 and TRBJ2-7; TRBD1 aligns with 9 central bases. Sequences SGHVS (CDR1) and FNYEAQ (CDR2) are obtained from the germline V gene. Measured from the cysteine to the phenylalanine, the CDR3 is 16 residues long. The CDR3 DNA has 48 bases and is translated from base 1. Germline trimming: 1 base from V, 3 bases from J; junction bases outside gene matches: 7.